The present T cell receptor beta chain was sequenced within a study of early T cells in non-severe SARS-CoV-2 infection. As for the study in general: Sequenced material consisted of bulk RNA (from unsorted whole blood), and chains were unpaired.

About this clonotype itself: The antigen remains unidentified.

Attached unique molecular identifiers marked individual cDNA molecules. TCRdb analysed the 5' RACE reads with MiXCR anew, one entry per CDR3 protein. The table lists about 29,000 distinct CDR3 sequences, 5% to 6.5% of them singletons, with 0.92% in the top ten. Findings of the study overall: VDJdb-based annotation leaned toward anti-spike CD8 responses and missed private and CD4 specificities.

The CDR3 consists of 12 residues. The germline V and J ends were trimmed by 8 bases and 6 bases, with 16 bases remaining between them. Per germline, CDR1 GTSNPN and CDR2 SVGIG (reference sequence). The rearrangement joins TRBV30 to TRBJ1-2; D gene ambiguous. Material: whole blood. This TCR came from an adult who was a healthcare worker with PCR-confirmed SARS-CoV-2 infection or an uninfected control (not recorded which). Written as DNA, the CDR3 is TGTGCCACCTCCCGGGCTCCGCATGGCTACACCTTC. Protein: CATSRAPHGYTF.